These T cell receptor beta chains were read from a single sample in a study of shared clonotypes between healthy human individuals. TCRdb's table, derived via immunoSEQ multiplex PCR, lists solely in-frame clones and lacks some. The sample lists nearly 1 million clones, 60% to 85% occurring once. Sample: memory CD4+ T cells sorted from blood. These receptors were collected from a man aged 18-30 years in good health. Both conserved end residues are part of each CDR3. The D gene is left open where the match is weak. Not all rows give a size; the values are once, few, many and, for expanded clones, a class.

NA,TRBV4-3,TRBJ2-7,few,CASSQYSRDHYEQYF,TGCGCCAGCAGCCAATATAGCAGGGACCACTACGAGCAGTACTTC
NA,TRBV5-1,TRBJ1-4,once,CASSLVATNEKLFF,TGCGCCAGCAGCTTAGTTGCAACTAATGAAAAACTGTTTTTT
NA,TRBV2,TRBJ1-5,NA,CASKIGGIGQPQHF,TGTGCCAGCAAGATAGGGGGGATCGGTCAGCCCCAGCATTTT
NA,TRBV9,TRBJ2-5,NA,CASSVEGSSTETQYF,TGTGCCAGCAGCGTAGAAGGTAGCAGTACGGAGACCCAGTACTTC
NA,TRBV2,TRBJ1-2,NA,CASGTALYGYTF,TGTGCCAGCGGGACGGCGCTCTATGGCTACACCTTC
NA,TRBV7-9,TRBJ1-5,NA,CASSFTESNQPQHF,TGTGCCAGCAGCTTTACCGAGAGCAATCAGCCCCAGCATTTT
NA,TRBV4-3,TRBJ1-4,NA,CASSQETKGGEKLFF,TGCGCCAGCAGCCAAGAGACAAAGGGGGGAGAAAAACTGTTTTTT
TRBD1,TRBV4-1,TRBJ2-7,NA,CASSRGTGARSYEQYF,TGCGCCAGCAGCCGAGGGACAGGGGCCCGTTCCTACGAGCAGTACTTC
NA,TRBV6-5,TRBJ2-7,NA,CASSYEVGGPYEQYF,TGTGCCAGCAGTTATGAGGTGGGGGGTCCCTACGAGCAGTACTTC
TRBD2,TRBV6-1,TRBJ2-1,few,CASSAGTSGSSYNEQFF,TGTGCCAGCAGTGCCGGGACTAGCGGGAGCTCCTACAATGAGCAGTTCTTC
NA,TRBV7-8,TRBJ2-7,NA,CASSLVPSVSYEQYF,TGTGCCAGCAGCTTAGTTCCTAGCGTCTCCTACGAGCAGTACTTC
TRBD2,TRBV18,TRBJ2-5,NA,CASSPVAGEETQYF,TGTGCCAGCTCACCTGTAGCGGGAGAAGAGACCCAGTACTTC
NA,TRBV30,TRBJ1-5,few,CAWSERPGGPQHF,TGTGCCTGGAGTGAGCGGCCGGGGGGGCCCCAGCATTTT
TRBD2,TRBV7-3,TRBJ2-3,NA,CASSLDGGGTDTQYF,TGTGCCAGCAGCTTAGACGGGGGAGGGACAGATACGCAGTATTTT
NA,TRBV2,TRBJ1-2,NA,CASSDAGEYGYTF,TGTGCCAGCAGTGATGCAGGGGAATATGGCTACACCTTC
NA,TRBV4-2,TRBJ2-5,NA,CASSQGSRGTAGETQYF,TGTGCCAGCAGCCAAGGGTCCCGAGGGACGGCGGGGGAGACCCAGTACTTC
NA,TRBV18,TRBJ1-1,NA,CASSPVGGQDTEAFF,TGTGCCAGCTCACCCGTCGGGGGGCAGGACACTGAAGCTTTCTTT
NA,TRBV10-3,TRBJ2-1,NA,CAISVIRGNEQFF,TGTGCCATCAGTGTTATCAGGGGCAATGAGCAGTTCTTC
NA,TRBV5-1,TRBJ2-2,NA,CASSSSEYPGELFF,TGCGCCAGCAGCTCTTCTGAGTACCCCGGGGAGCTGTTTTTT
NA,TRBV30,TRBJ2-3,NA,CAWGGFTGTQYF,TGTGCCTGGGGGGGGTTTACGGGTACGCAGTATTTT
NA,TRBV15,TRBJ2-7,NA,CATSREALAVSYEQYF,TGTGCCACCAGCAGAGAGGCCCTGGCAGTCTCCTACGAGCAGTACTTC
NA,TRBV5-1,TRBJ2-3,NA,CASSSQGGRTDTQYF,TGCGCCAGCAGCTCCCAAGGCGGGCGCACAGATACGCAGTATTTT
NA,TRBV10-3,TRBJ2-6,NA,CAISESGSGANVLTF,TGTGCCATCAGTGAGTCGGGGAGTGGGGCCAACGTCCTGACTTTC
TRBD1,TRBV30,TRBJ2-3,NA,CAWSAGQGTSTDTQYF,TGTGCCTGGAGTGCAGGACAGGGCACTAGCACAGATACGCAGTATTTT